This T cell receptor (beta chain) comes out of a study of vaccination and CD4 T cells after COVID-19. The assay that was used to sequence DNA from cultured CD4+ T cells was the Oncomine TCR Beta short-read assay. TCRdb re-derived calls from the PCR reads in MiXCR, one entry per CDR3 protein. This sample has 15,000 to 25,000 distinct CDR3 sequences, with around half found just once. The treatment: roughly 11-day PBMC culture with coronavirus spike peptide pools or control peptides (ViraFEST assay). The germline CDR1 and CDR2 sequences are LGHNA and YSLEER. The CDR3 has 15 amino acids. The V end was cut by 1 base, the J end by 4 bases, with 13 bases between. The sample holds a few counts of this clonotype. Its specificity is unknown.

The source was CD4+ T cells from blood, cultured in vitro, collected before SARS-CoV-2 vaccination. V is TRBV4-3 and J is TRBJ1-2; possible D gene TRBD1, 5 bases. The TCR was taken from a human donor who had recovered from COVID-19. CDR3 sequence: CASSQARDSAYGYTF. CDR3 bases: TGCGCCAGCAGCCAAGCCCGGGACTCAGCCTATGGCTACACCTTC.